Each of the 2 T cell receptor beta chains below was sequenced from the same sample in a study of T-cell reconstitution after alpha-beta-depleted transplantation in children. A library of TCRbeta sequences, prepared with unique molecular identifiers, was generated. TCRdb called the PCR reads again in MiXCR, with one record for every CDR3 protein. The sample lists 400,000 to 450,000 distinct CDR3 sequences; over 40% were seen once. The specimen was PBMCs, collected before TCRalphabeta/CD19-depleted stem cell transplant. All receptors derive from a girl aged 2-15 years with aplastic anemia, due to receive a stem cell transplant.

A single count supports this clonotype. The J gene is TRBJ2-7, the V gene TRBV28, with D perhaps TRBD2 (6 bases). Trimming cost V 5 bases and J 7 bases, with 24 bases left between them. The CDR3 is 16 amino acids. In germline, CDR1 is MDHEN, CDR2 SYDVKM. Here the CDR3 DNA reads TGTGCCAGCAGTACGAGAGTGACTAGGGATACGGGTGAGCAGTACTTC. Amino acid sequence: CASSTRVTRDTGEQYF.

V gene TRBV10-1 combines with J gene TRBJ2-1, with TRBD2 matching over 14 bases. Trimming at V came to 2 bases and at J to 1 base, leaving 13 bases not matched to a gene. Germline lookup yields CDR1 WNHNN and CDR2 SYGVQD (reference sequence). This CDR3 is 21 amino acids long. The CDR3: CASSERTSGRSYLESYNEQFF. The CDR3 nucleotides are TGCGCCAGCAGTGAGAGGACTAGCGGGAGGAGCTATTTGGAGTCCTACAATGAGCAGTTCTTC.